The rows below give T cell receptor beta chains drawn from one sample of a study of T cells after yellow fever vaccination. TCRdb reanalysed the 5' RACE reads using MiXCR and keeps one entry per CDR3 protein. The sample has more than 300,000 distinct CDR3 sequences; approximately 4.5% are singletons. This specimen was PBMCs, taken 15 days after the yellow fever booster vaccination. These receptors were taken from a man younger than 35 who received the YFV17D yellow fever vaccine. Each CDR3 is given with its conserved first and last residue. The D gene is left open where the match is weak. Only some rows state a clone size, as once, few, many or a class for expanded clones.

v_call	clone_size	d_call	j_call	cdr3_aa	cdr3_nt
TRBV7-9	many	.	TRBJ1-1	CASSFQGRTTEAFF	TGTGCCAGCAGCTTCCAGGGGCGAACGACTGAAGCTTTCTTT
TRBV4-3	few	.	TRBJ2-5	CASSPSYQETQYF	TGCGCCAGCAGCCCCTCGTACCAAGAGACCCAGTACTTC
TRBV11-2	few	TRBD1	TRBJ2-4	CASSLRDRGLAKNIQYF	TGTGCCAGCAGCTTACGTGACAGGGGATTAGCCAAAAACATTCAGTACTTC
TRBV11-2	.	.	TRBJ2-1	CASSLVRWGDEQFF	TGTGCCAGCAGCTTAGTCCGCTGGGGCGATGAGCAGTTCTTC
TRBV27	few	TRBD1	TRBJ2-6	CASSSGTGLEISGANVLTF	TGTGCCAGCAGTTCCGGGACAGGGTTAGAAATATCTGGGGCCAACGTCCTGACTTTC
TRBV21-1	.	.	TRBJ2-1	CASSQGTSGGPMRTYNEQFF	TGTGCCAGCAGCCAAGGGACTAGCGGGGGACCTATGCGGACCTACAATGAGCAGTTCTTC
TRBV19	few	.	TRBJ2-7	CASRSEARSEQYF	TGTGCCAGTAGGTCGGAAGCCCGGTCAGAGCAGTACTTC
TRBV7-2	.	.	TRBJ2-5	CASIERTGQETQYF	TGTGCCAGCATCGAAAGGACGGGACAAGAGACCCAGTACTTC
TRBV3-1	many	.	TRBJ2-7	CASSQSSGEQYF	TGTGCCAGCAGCCAGTCTTCGGGCGAGCAGTACTTC
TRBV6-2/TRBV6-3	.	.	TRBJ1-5	CASSYPGRADQPQHF	TGTGCCAGCAGTTACCCCGGGAGGGCGGACCAGCCCCAGCATTTT
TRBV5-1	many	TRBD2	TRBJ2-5	CASSLRASGGSVQETQYF	TGCGCCAGCAGCCTGAGGGCTAGCGGGGGTAGCGTACAAGAGACCCAGTACTTC
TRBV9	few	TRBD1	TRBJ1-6	CASSARQGSSYNSPLHF	TGTGCCAGCAGCGCTCGACAGGGGAGCTCCTATAATTCACCCCTCCACTTT
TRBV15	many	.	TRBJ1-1	CATSRDVITEDDTEAFF	TGTGCCACCAGCAGAGATGTTATTACAGAGGACGACACTGAAGCTTTCTTT
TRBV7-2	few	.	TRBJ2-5	CASSFKGEETQYF	TGTGCCAGCAGCTTTAAAGGGGAAGAGACCCAGTACTTC
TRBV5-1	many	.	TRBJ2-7	CASSLSSDSYEQYF	TGCGCCAGCAGCTTGTCGAGCGACTCCTACGAGCAGTACTTC
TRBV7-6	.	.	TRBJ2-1	CASTRGYGGAWNEQFF	TGTGCCAGCACCAGGGGGTACGGGGGGGCCTGGAATGAGCAGTTCTTC
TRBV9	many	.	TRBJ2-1	CASSLGGPSSYNEQFF	TGTGCCAGCTCCCTTGGGGGGCCGAGCTCCTACAATGAGCAGTTCTTC
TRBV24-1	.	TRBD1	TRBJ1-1	CATAKTGSTEAFF	TGTGCCACCGCTAAGACAGGGTCCACTGAAGCTTTCTTT
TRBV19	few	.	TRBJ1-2	CASSPPGTLYGYTF	TGTGCCAGTAGTCCTCCCGGGACGCTTTATGGCTACACCTTC
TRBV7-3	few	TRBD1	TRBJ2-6	CASSWTGTSGANVLTF	TGTGCCAGCAGCTGGACAGGGACCTCTGGGGCCAACGTCCTGACTTTC
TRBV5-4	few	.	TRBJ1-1	CASSLVGGARTEAFF	TGTGCCAGCAGCTTGGTGGGGGGCGCGCGGACTGAAGCTTTCTTT
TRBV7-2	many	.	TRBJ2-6	CASADMGSGANVLTF	TGTGCCAGCGCCGATATGGGGTCTGGGGCCAACGTCCTGACTTTC
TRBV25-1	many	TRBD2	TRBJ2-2	CASSARTSRVTGELFF	TGTGCCAGCAGTGCAAGGACTAGCCGGGTCACCGGGGAGCTGTTTTTT
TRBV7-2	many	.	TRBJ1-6	CASSWGGATNSPLHF	TGTGCCAGCAGCTGGGGTGGGGCAACTAATTCACCCCTCCACTTT
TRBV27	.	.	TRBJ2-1	CASSLSLYYNEQFF	TGTGCCAGCAGTTTATCCCTCTACTACAATGAGCAGTTCTTC
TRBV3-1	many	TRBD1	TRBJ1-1	CASSRDRGITEAFF	TGTGCCAGCAGCCGAGACAGGGGCATAACTGAAGCTTTCTTT
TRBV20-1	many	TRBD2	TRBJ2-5	CSASRQTSGRTQYF	TGCAGTGCTAGCCGACAGACTAGCGGGAGGACCCAGTACTTC
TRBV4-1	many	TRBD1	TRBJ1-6	CATRQGGGINSPLHF	TGCGCCACCCGACAGGGAGGGGGGATAAATTCACCCCTCCACTTT
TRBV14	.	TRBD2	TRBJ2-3	CASSQELAGSDTQYF	TGTGCCAGCAGCCAAGAACTAGCGGGTTCTGATACGCAGTATTTT
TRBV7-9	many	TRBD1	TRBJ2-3	CASSLRQGADTQYF	TGTGCCAGCAGCTTAAGACAGGGTGCAGATACGCAGTATTTT
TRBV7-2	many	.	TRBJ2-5	CASRRGLQETQYF	TGTGCCAGCAGGAGGGGACTCCAAGAGACCCAGTACTTC
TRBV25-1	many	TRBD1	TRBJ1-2	CASSRTTGGPVGYTF	TGTGCCAGCAGTCGAACAACAGGGGGACCGGTAGGCTACACCTTC
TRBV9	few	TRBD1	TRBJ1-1	CASSGQGRVTEAFF	TGTGCCAGCAGCGGACAGGGGAGGGTCACTGAAGCTTTCTTT
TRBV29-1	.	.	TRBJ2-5	CSVREGLQETQYF	TGCAGCGTCCGAGAGGGCCTACAAGAGACCCAGTACTTC
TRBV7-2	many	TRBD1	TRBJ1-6	CASSLALDRGHNSPLHF	TGTGCCAGCAGCTTAGCCCTTGACAGGGGGCATAATTCACCCCTCCACTTT